This TCR beta chain was profiled in a study of T cell repertoires in cytomegalovirus infection (dated by TCRdb to the late 2010s). Background on the whole study: Recently identified HLA-C-restricted CMV epitopes, whose presentation resists viral immunomodulation, were targeted by peptide stimulations together with well-studied HLA-B-restricted epitopes. Donor HLA type was relevant to the analysis, as public TCR beta signatures indicated carriage of CMV infection together with the matching HLA type. What the work shows at the level of the full study, not this receptor alone: In the ex vivo response, HLA-C-restricted CMV-specific TCR beta clonotypes were dominant, and in two of eight donors the single most frequent clonotype came from this HLA-C-restricted group. In both this cohort and an independent approximately 350-donor cohort, the cumulative frequency of public TCR beta family members distinguished carriers of CMV infection plus the relevant HLA type.

The instrument given in TCRdb is Illumina HiSeq 1500. TCRdb reanalyzed the raw reads on its own, using fastp at Q25 for trimming and MiXCR for clone calling, and kept in-frame beta chains. Every CDR3 protein is listed once, alongside the most common genes and DNA of its rows. The sample table shows 650,000 to 900,000 distinct CDR3 sequences, and just under 30% are seen once. Together, the top ten hold about an eighth of the sample. From a lookup of the germline V gene (reference sequence), CDR1 and CDR2 are LNHDA and SQIVND. V is shortened by 8 bases, J by 4 bases, and the region joining them spans 5 bases. The CDR3 has 10 amino acids, counting the end cysteine and phenylalanine. Here the CDR3 DNA is all that survives: 30 bases in frame from base 1. The sample's treatment or condition, from its label and the paper: in vitro stimulation with specific CMV peptide epitopes to enrich CMV-specific T cells.

This clonotype was found a few times. Its target antigen remains unknown. No quality values exist for individual bases; no much larger clone is one base distant. This receptor chain uses TRBV19 and TRBJ1-2, with the D segment identity uncertain. Material: cultured CD8+ T cells from PBMCs, obtained from culture after CMV antigen stimulation. The sequence derives from a human donor in good health (CMV status not recorded). Some clones in this sample may be carry-over from other donors' samples. This receptor carries the CDR3 CASGFYGYTF. The nucleotide sequence reads TGTGCCAGTGGGTTCTATGGCTACACCTTC.